This T cell receptor beta chain is drawn from a study of regulatory T cells in long-lasting Graves disease. Study background: Patients met the persistent Graves' disease definition after over 5 years of antithyroid drugs with positive TSH receptor antibodies. Study results and caveats: Less diverse TCR repertoires were seen in persistent Graves' patients than in newly diagnosed ones.

Time point described: persistent/refractory GD, antithyroid drugs over 5 years with positive TRAb. Making the TCR library involved RNA that had been extracted from PBMCs. EDTA tubes received about 8.2 milliliters of drawn peripheral blood. This clonotype was seen many times. Its target is not known. Both iRepertoire HTBI primers and Arm-PCR of CDR3 regions were used to build the TCR beta libraries. MiXCR, applied by TCRdb to the multiplex PCR reads, yields one record per CDR3 protein. The profile covers around 460,000 distinct CDR3 sequences, with approximately 21% appearing a single time and around 7% taken by the ten largest. The sequence was collected from a female donor with Graves disease. Sample: peripheral blood mononuclear cells (PBMCs), taken when the disease was refractory, from a patient treated with antithyroid drugs.

The CDR3: CASSFPPSGADSYEQYF. The CDR3 nucleotides read TGTGCCAGCAGTTTCCCACCTAGCGGGGCCGATTCCTACGAGCAGTACTTC. The rearrangement joins TRBV2 to TRBJ2-7; TRBD2 aligns across 9 bases. CDR1 and CDR2 (germline): SNHLY, FYNNEI. With 5 bases clipped from V and 1 base from J, the junction kept 12 bases outside the gene matches. This CDR3 is built from 17 residues.